One and the same sample provided the 16 T cell receptor beta chains below, sequenced in a study of T cell responses to AZD1222 COVID-19 vaccine (dated by TCRdb to the early 2020s). The time point label of this sample denotes: baseline before first vaccination. Libraries were prepared through the immunoSEQ multiplex PCR assay. TCRdb's version of the immuneACCESS table is confined to in-frame rearrangements and falls short of the full clone set. An unresolved V gene accounts for under half of the shortfall where checked; the remainder is of unknown origin. The sample data list about 150,000 clones, and around 91% of these were observed just once. Together, the top ten hold 6.5% to 7% of the sample. Here the sequenced sample was peripheral blood, taken on day 0 of AZD1222 vaccination. Receptors originate from an adult in good health.

The chain recombines TRBV5-6 with TRBJ2-2; TRBD2 matches at 7 bases. CDR1 is SGHDT and CDR2 is YYEEEE in the germline V gene. The CDR3 has 13 amino acids. The V gene end was trimmed by 3 bases and the J gene end by 6 bases; junction bases not matched to a gene: 2. The CDR3 sequence is CASSSGLAGELFF. CDR3 in DNA: TGTGCCAGCAGCTCCGGACTAGCCGGGGAGCTGTTTTTT.

In its sample, this clone was seen once. CDR3 sequence reads: CASSLKANTEAFF. CDR3 DNA sequence: TGTGCCAGCAGCTTAAAGGCGAACACTGAAGCTTTCTTT. The chain joins TRBV7-9 to TRBJ1-1; D is unresolved. The CDR3 has 13 amino acids. V gave up 2 bases and J gave up 1 base, with 5 bases separating them. From germline, CDR1 is SEHNR and CDR2 FQNEAQ (reference sequence).

This clone came up a few times. The chain couples TRBV25-1 to TRBJ2-1; the D is unclear. The V end was cut by 5 bases, the J end by 8 bases, with 10 bases between. Germline lookup yields CDR1 MGHDK and CDR2 SYGVNS. The CDR3 length is 12 residues. The chain's CDR3 is CASSRRVDEQFF. The CDR3, as DNA: TGTGCCAGCAGTAGGCGAGTCGATGAGCAGTTCTTC.

This rearrangement joins TRBV27 to TRBJ1-6; D perhaps matches TRBD1 (5 bases). The CDR3 is 15 residues long. Germline V CDR1 and CDR2: MNHEY, SMNVEV (reference sequence). V lost 3 bases to trimming and J lost 9 bases, with 15 bases between them. Written as DNA, the CDR3 is TGTGCCAGCAGTTTCGGGACCGGGTGGCGTTCACCCCTCCACTTT. The encoded protein is CASSFGTGWRSPLHF.

The gene calls are TRBV24-1 and TRBJ1-5; D might be TRBD1 (5 bases). Trimming left V 7 bases short and J 3 bases short, with 21 bases between. Per germline, CDR1 KGHDR and CDR2 SFDVKD. The CDR3 covers 17 residues. CDR3 amino acids: CATRPRGIQEVNQPQHF. The DNA for the CDR3 is TGTGCCACCAGACCCAGAGGAATACAGGAGGTCAATCAGCCCCAGCATTTT.

This chain joins TRBV5-1 and TRBJ1-3; D not resolved. Germline-derived CDR1 and CDR2 are SGHRS and YFSETQ. The V end lost 0 bases, the J end lost 1 base, and 14 bases lay between the germline ends. The CDR3 spans 17 residues. The CDR3 nucleotides read TGCGCCAGCAGCTTGGATGGCAGAACTCTTTCTGGAAACACCATATATTTT. Translation: CASSLDGRTLSGNTIYF.

The chain recombines TRBV5-6 with TRBJ1-1, with D uncertain. This CDR3 contains 13 residues. V lost 2 bases, J lost 5 bases, and 10 bases lay in between. Germline V gene lookup returns CDR1 SGHDT and CDR2 YYEEEE. CDR3 sequence reads: CASSLHRGTEAFF. The CDR3 DNA sequence: TGTGCCAGCAGCTTACACAGAGGAACTGAAGCTTTCTTT.

The chain recombines TRBV7-2 with TRBJ1-1; no clear D. The V gene lost 5 bases and the J gene lost 11 bases, with 18 bases spanning the gap. CDR1 and CDR2 from the germline V gene are SGHTA and FQGNSA. This CDR3 comprises 13 residues. The CDR3 DNA reads as TGTGCCAGCAGCAAAGGGCCCCTTCTAGGGGCTTTCTTT. It codes for CASSKGPLLGAFF.

In its sample, this clone was seen once. The chain uses TRBV27 and TRBJ1-2, with D unclear. Trimming pared 6 bases from V and 4 bases from J, leaving 12 bases between. CDR3 size: 13 residues. CDR1 and CDR2 from the germline V gene are MNHEY and SMNVEV (reference sequence). The CDR3 nucleotides are TGTGCCAGCAGCCAAACCGGTAGCTATGGCTACACCTTC. This sequence encodes CASSQTGSYGYTF.

The CDR3 DNA is TGTGCCAGTAGTATAGACGAATGGACAGGGGATGGCTACACCTTC. Its translation is CASSIDEWTGDGYTF. The chain is built from TRBV19 and TRBJ1-2; TRBD1 agrees at 9 bases. The J segment lost 6 bases and the V segment lost 0 bases, leaving 5 bases of the junction unmatched. CDR3 length: 15 residues. Germline CDR1 reads LNHDA; CDR2 reads SQIVND (reference sequence).

This chain joins TRBV4-2 and TRBJ1-2; D call uncertain. This CDR3 spans 14 amino acids. Germline assignment: CDR1 LGHNA and CDR2 YNFKEQ. V lost 0 bases to trimming and J lost 10 bases, with 15 bases between them. The CDR3 loop reads CASSQDPIGYFYTF. DNA for the CDR3: TGTGCCAGCAGCCAAGATCCCATAGGGTATTTCTACACCTTC.

The rearrangement links TRBV7-6 to TRBJ2-2; no reliable D call. CDR1 is SGHVS and CDR2 is FNYEAQ in the germline V gene. The CDR3 is 13 residues long. Trimming removed 2 bases from V and 6 bases from J, with 7 bases in between. The CDR3 sequence is CASSLTSAGELFF. In DNA, the CDR3 is TGTGCCAGCAGCTTAACGTCGGCCGGGGAGCTGTTTTTT.

The chain uses TRBV6-5 and TRBJ2-1; a weak D match, TRBD1 (6 bases). CDR1 is MNHEY and CDR2 is SVGAGI in the germline V gene. The CDR3 covers 13 residues. V lost 6 bases and J lost 6, with 12 bases in between. The CDR3 spells CASSPTGTNEQFF. In nucleotides, the CDR3 is TGTGCCAGCAGCCCAACAGGGACCAATGAGCAGTTCTTC.

The chain couples TRBV15 to TRBJ1-4; TRBD1 aligns across 7 bases. The germline CDR1 and CDR2 sequences are LNHNV and YYDKDF (reference sequence). The CDR3 runs 13 residues. The ends lost 4 bases at V and 5 bases at J; junction bases unmatched: 1. DNA of the CDR3: TGTGCCACCAGCACAGGGGGGAATGAAAAACTGTTTTTT. As protein: CATSTGGNEKLFF.

This clone was seen just once. V is TRBV19 and J is TRBJ1-6, with D uncertain. CDR3 length equals 15 residues. Germline CDR1 and CDR2: LNHDA and SQIVND (reference sequence). Trimming pared 5 bases from V and 2 bases from J, leaving 10 bases between. CDR3: CASSLLGTYNSPLHF. The CDR3 region has the DNA TGTGCCAGTAGTCTCCTAGGGACCTATAATTCACCCCTCCACTTT.

J is TRBJ2-1 and V is TRBV4-3; D perhaps matches TRBD1 (6 bases). CDR3 length: 16 residues. Trimming pared 4 bases from V and 7 bases from J, leaving 20 bases between. Looked up from germline, CDR1 is LGHNA and CDR2 is YSLEER. CDR3 protein: CASSPNDPGTKNEQFF. CDR3 sequence (DNA): TGCGCCAGCAGCCCCAACGACCCAGGGACAAAGAATGAGCAGTTCTTC.